What follows are 23 T cell receptor beta chains derived from one specimen sequenced in a study of blood T cell repertoires in COVID-19. Sequencing was performed with immunoSEQ multiplex PCR; in TCRdb, only in-frame clones are kept and a portion is missing. The profile shows roughly 170,000 clones, under 90% of them singletons. Sample: peripheral blood. These receptor sequences come from a human donor in a cohort sampled during active COVID-19.

CDR3 residues: CASSLGDSLNSPLHF. In DNA, the CDR3 is TGTGCCAGCAGCTTAGGCGACAGCCTTAATTCACCCCTCCACTTT. The J gene is TRBJ1-6, the V gene TRBV7-9; TRBD1 might be the D (5 bases). Trimming took 1 base from V and 6 from J, leaving 10 bases between them. This CDR3 spans 15 amino acids. The germline CDR1 and CDR2 sequences are SEHNR and FQNEAQ (reference sequence).

The chain recombines TRBV14 with TRBJ1-2; no definite D call. CDR3 length: 14 amino acids. Germline V gene data show CDR1 as SGHDN and CDR2 as FVKESK. Trimming took off 1 base at V and 2 bases at J, with 8 bases between the two ends. The CDR3 loop is CASSQVSGNYGYTF. DNA of the CDR3: TGTGCCAGCAGCCAAGTGAGCGGGAACTATGGCTACACCTTC.

The V gene is TRBV5-1, the J gene TRBJ2-7; 15 bases map to TRBD2. V lost 4 bases to trimming and J lost 3 bases; unmatched junction nucleotides: 11. There are 18 residues in the CDR3. Looked up from germline, CDR1 is SGHRS and CDR2 is YFSETQ. CDR3 nucleotides: TGCGCCAGCAGCCTAAGGACTAGCGGGGGGGCCTTAGTCTACGAGCAGTACTTC. Protein: CASSLRTSGGALVYEQYF. Filled out from reference TRBV5-1 and TRBJ2-7, the complete variable domain reads KAGVTQTPRYLIKTRGQQVTLSCSPISGHRSVSWYQQTPGQGLQFLFEYFSETQRNKGNFPGRFSGRQFSNSRSEMNVSTLELGDSALYLCASSLRTSGGALVYEQYFGPGTRLTVT.

The chain combines TRBV29-1 with TRBJ2-5; 8 bases match TRBD2. Trimming took 3 bases from V and 4 from J; bases not matched to a gene: 4. The germline CDR1 and CDR2 sequences are SQVTM and ANQGSEA. The CDR3 has 13 residues. CDR3: CSVEGLVRETQYF. CDR3 bases: TGCAGCGTTGAGGGACTAGTAAGAGAGACCCAGTACTTC.

The V call is TRBV25-1, the J call TRBJ2-3, with 9 nucleotides matching TRBD2. This CDR3 contains 16 residues. From germline, CDR1 is MGHDK and CDR2 SYGVNS. J lost 2 bases, V lost 1 base, and 4 bases had no gene match. The chain's CDR3 is CASSEFGGGVTDTQYF. The CDR3 nucleotides are TGTGCCAGCAGTGAATTCGGCGGGGGGGTCACAGATACGCAGTATTTT.

The chain couples TRBV7-2 to TRBJ1-2, with 8 bases lining up with TRBD1. J lost 8 bases, V lost 5 bases, and 10 bases had no gene match. The CDR3 runs 14 residues. Germline CDR1 and CDR2: SGHTA and FQGNSA. CDR3 bases: TGTGCCAGCAGCGCCGACAGGGGTGGGGTCGGCTACACCTTC. It is translated as CASSADRGGVGYTF.

This chain uses TRBV6-1 with TRBJ1-2, with 8 bases lining up with TRBD1. Germline CDR1 reads MNHNS; CDR2 reads SASEGT. The length of the CDR3 is 15 residues. V lost 3 bases, J lost 0 bases, and 3 bases stayed unmatched. The CDR3 spells CASSEDRAANYGYTF. For the CDR3, the DNA is TGTGCCAGCAGTGAGGACAGGGCGGCTAACTATGGCTACACCTTC.

This chain links TRBV6-2 or TRBV6-3 with TRBJ1-1, with 9 bases matching TRBD1. The CDR3 length is 14 residues. The V and J ends lost 6 bases and 3 bases, in that order; junction bases with no gene match: 5. CDR1 MNHEY and CDR2 SVGEGT come from the germline V gene. The chain's CDR3 is CASSLTGGYTEAFF. In nucleotides, the CDR3 is TGTGCCAGCAGCTTGACAGGGGGGTACACTGAAGCTTTCTTT.

The chain has TRBV5-5 and TRBJ1-2, with a possible D match to TRBD1 (5 bases). The CDR3 extends over 16 amino acids. The V gene's germline CDR1 is SGHKS and CDR2 YYEKEE (reference sequence). V was shortened by 0 bases and J by 2 bases, with 14 bases between the two germline ends. CDR3 region: CASSLVGQGGNYGYTF. CDR3 DNA: TGTGCCAGCAGCTTGGTGGGGCAGGGTGGGAACTATGGCTACACCTTC.

The J gene is TRBJ1-4, the V gene TRBV6-5; perhaps TRBD1 as D (6 bases). Trimming removed 5 bases from V and 7 bases from J, with 14 bases in between. CDR3 length: 14 residues. CDR1 and CDR2 from the germline V gene are MNHEY and SVGAGI. CDR3 nucleotide sequence: TGTGCCAGCAGTCAACAGGGTTCGGTTGAAAAACTGTTTTTT. Translated: CASSQQGSVEKLFF.

This chain uses TRBV7-8 with TRBJ2-1, with 8 bases fitting TRBD2. The CDR3 totals 16 residues. The germline CDR1 and CDR2 sequences are SGHVS and FQNEAQ. V lost 0 bases and J lost 4; bases outside the gene matches: 5. CDR3 sequence reads: CASSLASAGGYNEQFF. The CDR3 coding sequence is TGTGCCAGCAGCTTAGCATCCGCGGGGGGTTACAATGAGCAGTTCTTC.

The chain carries TRBV5-1 and TRBJ1-2, with a weak D call TRBD1 (6 bases). This CDR3 region has 14 residues. The germline V gene encodes CDR1 SGHRS and CDR2 YFSETQ. Trimming cost V 0 bases and J 2 bases, with 8 bases left between them. CDR3 in DNA: TGCGCCAGCAGCTTGGTGACAGGCAACTATGGCTACACCTTC. The encoded protein is CASSLVTGNYGYTF.

The chain combines TRBV7-3 with TRBJ2-1; TRBD2 aligns across 9 bases. Unmatched junction bases numbered 6, after V lost 5 bases and J lost 4 bases. The germline V gene has CDR1 SGHTA and CDR2 FQGTGA. CDR3 size: 15 residues. The CDR3 loop is CASSPASGVYNEQFF. The DNA for the CDR3 is TGTGCCAGCAGCCCGGCTAGCGGGGTATACAATGAGCAGTTCTTC.

This rearrangement joins TRBV5-5 to TRBJ2-7, with D tentatively TRBD1 (6 bases). V was cut by 3 bases and J by 2 bases, with 12 bases left in between. This CDR3 spans 14 amino acids. CDR1 is SGHKS and CDR2 is YYEKEE in the germline V gene (reference sequence). CDR3 loop: CASSYGDNTYEQYF. The CDR3, as DNA: TGTGCCAGCAGCTATGGGGACAACACCTACGAGCAGTACTTC.

This clone was seen more than once but under ten times. The J gene is TRBJ2-1, the V gene TRBV13; 7 bases map to TRBD2. The CDR3 is 15 residues long. Looked up from germline, CDR1 is PRHDT and CDR2 is FYEKMQ (reference sequence). Germline trimming cut 5 bases from V and 1 base from J; bases unmatched to any gene: 5. The CDR3 bases are TGTGCCAGCAGCCGGAGCGGGGCTTCCTACAATGAGCAGTTCTTC. It specifies CASSRSGASYNEQFF.

The chain couples TRBV15 to TRBJ2-7, with a tentative D call TRBD1 (6 bases). Trimming took off 2 bases at V and 3 bases at J, with 11 bases between the two ends. The CDR3 is 14 amino acids. Germline lookup yields CDR1 LNHNV and CDR2 YYDKDF (reference sequence). DNA of the CDR3: TGTGCCACCAGCAGACCGGGACACCACTACGAGCAGTACTTC. It yields the protein CATSRPGHHYEQYF.

V is TRBV5-4 and J is TRBJ1-4; D call uncertain. CDR1 and CDR2 from the germline V gene are SGHNT and YYREEE (reference sequence). This CDR3 region has 15 residues. The V end lost 0 bases, the J end lost 4 bases, and 10 bases lay between the germline ends. The CDR3 spells CASSLVLGDNEKLFF. CDR3 in DNA: TGTGCCAGCAGCTTGGTTCTGGGCGATAATGAAAAACTGTTTTTT.

This rearrangement joins TRBV9 to TRBJ1-3; D unresolved. Germline V gene sequence: CDR1 SGDLS, CDR2 YYNGEE. The CDR3 sequence is 16 residues long. V dropped 0 bases and J dropped 2 bases, with 12 bases sitting between them. The CDR3 DNA follows: TGTGCCAGCAGCGTAGGCCCGGTCTTTGCTGGAAACACCATATATTTT. Encoded protein: CASSVGPVFAGNTIYF.

Only one count was recorded for this clone. The J gene is TRBJ2-1, the V gene TRBV4-2; 9 nucleotides match TRBD2. In germline, CDR1 is LGHNA, CDR2 YNFKEQ. V shed 4 bases, J shed 2 bases, and the junction held 12 bases outside the gene matches. This CDR3 is 18 amino acids long. The DNA of the CDR3 is TGTGCCAGCAGCCGGTCCCCGGCTAGCGGGATTGCCTACAATGAGCAGTTCTTC. The encoded protein is CASSRSPASGIAYNEQFF.

V usage is TRBV6-5 and J usage is TRBJ2-7; 10 bases match TRBD1. Unmatched junction bases numbered 7, after V lost 5 bases and J lost 3 bases. This CDR3 contains 15 residues. Germline assignment: CDR1 MNHEY and CDR2 SVGAGI. The chain's CDR3 is CASSRQGQGSYEQYF. The CDR3 DNA follows: TGTGCCAGCAGTCGACAGGGACAGGGGAGCTACGAGCAGTACTTC.

This clone has a single count. The chain links TRBV16 to TRBJ1-3; D not resolved. The germline gives CDR1 KGHSY, CDR2 FQNENV. The CDR3 runs to 15 residues. The germline V and J ends were trimmed by 3 bases and 4 bases, with 13 bases remaining between them. CDR3 protein: CASSQRAPPGNTIYF. CDR3 nucleotide sequence: TGTGCCAGCAGCCAGCGCGCCCCACCCGGAAACACCATATATTTT.

Comment on this clone: Other DNA sequences from this sample encode an identical CDR3 as well. The V and J genes are TRBV5-1 and TRBJ2-1; a weak D match, TRBD2 (5 bases). Germline CDR1 and CDR2: SGHRS and YFSETQ. The CDR3 has 12 amino acids. V was clipped by 2 bases and J by 7 bases, with 7 bases between them. The CDR3 DNA is TGCGCCAGCAGCTTACCGGGGAATGAGCAGTTCTTC. The encoded protein is CASSLPGNEQFF.

This chain connects TRBV19 to TRBJ1-3, with D unresolved. The CDR3 consists of 15 residues. CDR1 and CDR2 (germline): LNHDA, SQIVND (reference sequence). V was clipped by 3 bases and J by 0 bases, with 9 bases between them. In DNA form, the CDR3 reads TGTGCCAGTAGTATCCTAGGAAGCTCTGGAAACACCATATATTTT. This sequence encodes CASSILGSSGNTIYF.